This T cell receptor (beta chain) is from a study of technical replicates of blood from a handful of donors. The V segment lost 3 bases and the J segment 3 bases; nucleotides outside the gene matches: 9. Per the germline V gene, CDR1 is SGHTA and CDR2 is FQGNSA. The length of the CDR3 is 16 residues. Method: immunoSEQ multiplex PCR; TCRdb's copy keeps in-frame clones and lacks some. The sample contains under 70,000 clones, approximately 90% of which appear only once. The source material was T cells isolated from PBMCs. The chain carries TRBV7-2 and TRBJ2-7, with TRBD2 identical over 9 bases. This receptor was identified in a human donor in good health. The CDR3 spells CASSLGIAGAGYEQYF. The CDR3 nucleotides are TGTGCCAGCAGCTTGGGTATAGCGGGAGCAGGCTACGAGCAGTACTTC.